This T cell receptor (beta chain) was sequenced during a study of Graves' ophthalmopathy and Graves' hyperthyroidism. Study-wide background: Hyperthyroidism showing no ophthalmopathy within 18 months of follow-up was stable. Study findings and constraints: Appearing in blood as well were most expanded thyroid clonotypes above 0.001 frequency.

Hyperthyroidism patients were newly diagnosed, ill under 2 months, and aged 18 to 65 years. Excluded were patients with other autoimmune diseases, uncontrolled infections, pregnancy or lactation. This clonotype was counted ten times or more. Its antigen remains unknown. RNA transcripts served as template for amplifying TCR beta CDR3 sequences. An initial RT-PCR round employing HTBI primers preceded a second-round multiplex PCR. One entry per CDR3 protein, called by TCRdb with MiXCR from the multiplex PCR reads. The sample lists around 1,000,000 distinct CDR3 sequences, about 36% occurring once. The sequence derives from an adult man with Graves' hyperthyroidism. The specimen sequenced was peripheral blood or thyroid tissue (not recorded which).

As DNA, the CDR3 is TGTGCCAGCAGCGCTGGAACTAACACCGGGGAGCTGTTTTTT. This sequence encodes CASSAGTNTGELFF. The genes are TRBV2 and TRBJ2-2; no reliable D call. V lost 6 bases, J lost 2 bases, and 10 bases lay in between. The CDR3 has 14 amino acids. CDR1 and CDR2 from the germline V gene are SNHLY and FYNNEI.